This passage covers 26 T cell receptor beta chains from one sample sequenced in a study of CDR3 diversity in severe acne. Using its own MiXCR run on the PCR reads, TCRdb lists one record per CDR3 protein. The sample has about 85,000 distinct CDR3 sequences, roughly half seen once. Sequences were obtained from blood. All receptors derive from a male donor in good health, serving as a control.

This chain uses TRBV7-8 with TRBJ2-3, with no clear D. V was pared by 5 bases and J by 6 bases, with 6 bases between. Germline CDR1 and CDR2: SGHVS and FQNEAQ. This CDR3 region has 11 residues. The CDR3 DNA follows: TGTGCCAGCAGCCCCCGGGATACGCAGTATTTT. It yields the protein CASSPRDTQYF.

The CDR3 region is CASSPYGLTRNTEAFF. The CDR3 DNA reads TGTGCCAGCAGCCCATACGGACTGACAAGGAACACTGAAGCTTTCTTT. The rearrangement links TRBV5-5 to TRBJ1-1; D is ambiguous. CDR3 length: 16 residues. CDR1 is SGHKS and CDR2 is YYEKEE in the germline V gene (reference sequence). V lost 4 bases and J lost 1, with 17 bases in between.

The chain uses TRBV5-4 and TRBJ1-4; TRBD1 is a possible D gene (5 bases). The CDR3 consists of 15 residues. V lost 5 bases and J 8 bases, leaving 19 bases between the germline ends. Germline V lookup: CDR1 SGHNT, CDR2 YYREEE (reference sequence). The CDR3 here is CASSYGGRPNEKLFF. The CDR3 DNA sequence: TGTGCCAGCAGTTACGGGGGTCGGCCGAACGAAAAACTGTTTTTT.

The rearrangement links TRBV7-9 to TRBJ1-1; D not certain. Germline V gene lookup returns CDR1 SEHNR and CDR2 FQNEAQ (reference sequence). The V and J ends lost 2 bases and 1 base respectively, with 8 bases between them. This CDR3 is 14 amino acids long. CDR3 region: CASSLNGQNTEAFF. The CDR3 region has the DNA TGTGCCAGCAGCTTAAACGGGCAGAACACTGAAGCTTTCTTT. Full variable domain (missing parts from reference TRBV7-9 and TRBJ1-1): DTGVSQNPRHKITKRGQNVTFRCDPISEHNRLYWYRQTLGQGPEFLTYFQNEAQLEKSRLLSDRFSAERPKGSFSTLEIQRTEQGDSAMYLCASSLNGQNTEAFFGQGTRLTVV.

A note on this clonotype: A junction boundary mismatches the germline segment, possibly from a read error. The chain's CDR3 is CASSYGGASNQPQHF. DNA of the CDR3: TGTGCCAGCAGTTACGGGGGGGCGAGCAATCAGCCCCAGCACTTT. V usage is TRBV6-6 and J usage is TRBJ1-5; possibly TRBD1 for D (6 bases). The CDR3 runs to 15 residues. Germline values: CDR1 MNHNY, CDR2 SVGAGI (reference sequence).

This clonotype has just a few counts. This rearrangement joins TRBV6-5 to TRBJ2-7; a weak D match, TRBD1 (5 bases). Germline V gene data show CDR1 as MNHEY and CDR2 as SVGAGI. V was shortened by 10 bases and J by 2 bases, with 12 bases between the two germline ends. The CDR3 is 12 residues long. The CDR3 DNA sequence: TGTGCCACGAGACAGAGACCCTACGAGCAGTACTTC. Translation gives CATRQRPYEQYF.

This clonotype is medium-sized. V gene TRBV9 combines with J gene TRBJ2-3; D is ambiguous. CDR1 is SGDLS, CDR2 YYNGEE, per germline. The V end was cut by 0 bases, the J end by 4 bases, with 3 bases between. The length of the CDR3 is 12 residues. The CDR3 loop is CASSVGSDTQYF. CDR3 nucleotide sequence: TGTGCCAGCAGCGTAGGGTCAGATACGCAGTATTTT. The entire variable domain, with the rest obtained from reference TRBV9 and TRBJ2-3, is as follows: DSGVTQTPKHLITATGQRVTLRCSPRSGDLSVYWYQQSLDQGLQFLIQYYNGEERAKGNILERFSAQQFPDLHSELNLSSLELGDSALYFCASSVGSDTQYFGPGTRLTVL.

The chain combines TRBV2 with TRBJ1-2, with D possibly matching TRBD1 (6 bases). The V gene's germline CDR1 is SNHLY and CDR2 FYNNEI. V lost 4 bases, J lost 4 bases, and 10 bases lay in between. The CDR3 runs 13 residues. The CDR3 loop reads CASSVQGIYGYTF. CDR3 DNA: TGTGCCAGCAGTGTACAGGGTATCTATGGCTACACCTTC.

By frequency in the sample, this clonotype is medium-sized (0.01 to 0.1%). The chain joins TRBV6-1 to TRBJ2-7; 7 nucleotides agree with TRBD1. CDR3 length: 14 amino acids. Looked up from germline, CDR1 is MNHNS and CDR2 is SASEGT. Germline trimming cut 1 base from V and 0 bases from J; bases unmatched to any gene: 0. The CDR3 protein is CASSEGDSSYEQYF. DNA of the CDR3: TGTGCCAGCAGTGAAGGGGACAGCTCCTACGAGCAGTACTTC.

J is TRBJ2-1 and V is TRBV10-1; the match to TRBD1 covers 9 bases. Germline values: CDR1 WNHNN, CDR2 SYGVQD (reference sequence). The V gene end was trimmed by 6 bases and the J gene end by 2 bases; junction bases not matched to a gene: 5. This CDR3 contains 15 residues. CDR3 in DNA: TGCGCCAGCAGGGCACGGGACAGGGCCTACAATGAGCAGTTCTTC. Its protein product is CASRARDRAYNEQFF.

J is TRBJ1-5 and V is TRBV24-1, with TRBD1 matching over 7 bases. CDR3 length equals 15 residues. The germline V gene has CDR1 KGHDR and CDR2 SFDVKD. Trimming took 4 bases from V and 5 from J; bases not matched to a gene: 7. The CDR3 loop reads CATSDPGTDHQPQHF. As DNA, the CDR3 is TGTGCCACCAGTGACCCCGGGACAGATCATCAGCCCCAGCATTTT.

V and J are TRBV7-9 and TRBJ1-5; D is undetermined. CDR3 size: 15 residues. Trimming stripped 5 bases from V and 4 bases from J, with 15 bases between. Germline V gene sequence: CDR1 SEHNR, CDR2 FQNEAQ (reference sequence). CDR3 in amino acids: CASSQDGAYNQPQHF. DNA of the CDR3: TGTGCCAGCAGCCAAGATGGAGCCTATAATCAGCCCCAGCATTTT.

Sample share makes this clonotype medium-sized. The chain is built from TRBV24-1 and TRBJ2-1; D not certain. Between the trimmed V and J ends, which lost 4 bases and 3 bases, there was a span of 12 bases. CDR3 length equals 15 residues. Germline loops: CDR1 KGHDR, CDR2 SFDVKD. For the CDR3, the DNA is TGTGCCACCAGTGACACGGGCCTCGACTACAATGAGCAGTTCTTC. Translated, it gives CATSDTGLDYNEQFF.

This chain joins TRBV5-1 and TRBJ2-7; 8 bases fit TRBD1. Germline V gene lookup returns CDR1 SGHRS and CDR2 YFSETQ. Trimming cost V 0 bases and J 3 bases; bases outside gene matches: 5. This CDR3 has 15 amino acids. The CDR3 bases are TGCGCCAGCAGCTTGGACCCGGGACAGGACTACGAGCAGTACTTC. Translating it yields CASSLDPGQDYEQYF.

This clonotype appeared a single time. The chain is built from TRBV2 and TRBJ1-6; TRBD1 aligns across 12 bases. With 6 bases clipped from V and 8 bases from J, the junction kept 2 bases outside the gene matches. CDR1 and CDR2 (germline): SNHLY, FYNNEI. The CDR3 spans 14 residues. The DNA of the CDR3 is TGTGCCAGCAGGGGACAGGGGGCGTATTCACCCCTCCACTTT. Protein product: CASRGQGAYSPLHF. Together with reference TRBV2 and TRBJ1-6, the CDR3 gives the full variable domain: EPEVTQTPSHQVTQMGQEVILRCVPISNHLYFYWYRQILGQKVEFLVSFYNNEISEKSEIFDDQFSVERPDGSNFTLKIRSTKLEDSAMYFCASRGQGAYSPLHFGNGTRLTVT.

V and J are TRBV2 and TRBJ1-5; TRBD1 matches at 7 bases. V shed 3 bases and J 5 bases; nucleotides not matched to a gene: 10. CDR1 SNHLY and CDR2 FYNNEI come from the germline V gene. The CDR3 length is 16 residues. CDR3 residues: CASSEDRTGADQPQHF. CDR3 coding DNA: TGTGCCAGCAGTGAGGATCGGACAGGAGCAGATCAGCCCCAGCATTTT.

Ten or more counts support this clonotype. CDR3 in amino acids: CASSNSGNTIYF. CDR3 bases: TGTGCCAGCAGCAACTCTGGAAACACCATATATTTT. The V gene is TRBV28, the J gene TRBJ1-3; D unresolved. This CDR3 spans 12 amino acids. Germline values: CDR1 MDHEN, CDR2 SYDVKM. V lost 6 bases and J 0 bases, leaving 3 bases between the germline ends.

This chain uses TRBV28 with TRBJ1-2; D is ambiguous. Per germline, CDR1 MDHEN and CDR2 SYDVKM. This CDR3 spans 12 amino acids. Trimming cost V 5 bases and J 5 bases, with 9 bases left between them. In nucleotides, the CDR3 is TGTGCCAGCAGTCGACCGATTTATGGCTACACCTTC. Encoded protein: CASSRPIYGYTF.

This clonotype appeared many times. This rearrangement joins TRBV6-5 to TRBJ2-7; tentative D call: TRBD1 (6 bases). The CDR3 is 15 residues long. Trimming removed 6 bases from V and 2 bases from J, with 17 bases in between. Germline values: CDR1 MNHEY, CDR2 SVGAGI. The CDR3 sequence is CASSKSRDTPYEQYF. CDR3 in DNA: TGTGCCAGCAGCAAGAGCCGGGACACCCCCTACGAGCAGTACTTC.

This clonotype was observed once. The chain recombines TRBV7-8 with TRBJ2-1; TRBD2 matches at 7 bases. Trimming took 2 bases from V and 4 from J; bases not matched to a gene: 2. The CDR3 loop spans 14 amino acids. Germline V CDR1 and CDR2: SGHVS, FQNEAQ. DNA of the CDR3: TGTGCCAGCAGCTTAAGCGGGGAGTACAATGAGCAGTTCTTC. Its translation is CASSLSGEYNEQFF.

In this sample, this clonotype turned up a few times. This chain connects TRBV5-1 to TRBJ2-7; 10 bases are shared with TRBD2. V lost 3 bases to trimming and J lost 2 bases; unmatched junction nucleotides: 8. Germline CDR1 SGHRS, CDR2 YFSETQ. The CDR3 has 16 residues. CDR3 in amino acids: CASSSRGSGRPYEQYF. The CDR3 DNA follows: TGCGCCAGCAGCTCCCGGGGTAGCGGGAGGCCCTACGAGCAGTACTTC.

This clonotype was seen many times. This chain links TRBV29-1 with TRBJ2-5; maybe TRBD2 (7 bases). The CDR3 is 14 residues long. V dropped 5 bases and J dropped 7 bases, with 20 bases sitting between them. Germline CDR1 SQVTM, CDR2 ANQGSEA. CDR3 loop: CSVQKGEGRWTQYF. The CDR3 nucleotides read TGCAGCGTTCAAAAGGGGGAGGGGAGGTGGACCCAGTACTTC.

This chain connects TRBV30 to TRBJ1-1; unclear D gene. Trimming left V 1 base short and J 6 bases short, with 15 bases between. CDR1 GTSNPN and CDR2 SVGIG come from the germline V gene (reference sequence). This CDR3 has 14 residues. The CDR3 coding sequence is TGTGCCTGGAGTGGGAGAGGGTGGGAGTCTGAAGCTTTCTTT. Translation gives CAWSGRGWESEAFF.

In its sample, this clonotype was seen many times. V and J are TRBV6-1 and TRBJ1-2, with D possibly TRBD1 on 6 matching bases. Between the trimmed V and J ends, which lost 2 bases and 4 bases, there was a span of 11 bases. The CDR3 sequence is 14 residues long. Germline CDR1 reads MNHNS; CDR2 reads SASEGT. CDR3 nucleotide sequence: TGTGCCAGCAGTGAACAAGGACAGCCCTATGGCTACACCTTC. Its protein is CASSEQGQPYGYTF.

The gene calls are TRBV19 and TRBJ2-5; perhaps TRBD2 as D (7 bases). The length of the CDR3 is 17 residues. Between the trimmed V and J ends, which lost 7 bases and 5 bases, there was a span of 26 bases. CDR1 is LNHDA and CDR2 is SQIVND in the germline V gene (reference sequence). CDR3 DNA sequence: TGTGCCAGTATAAAACCCGGGGGGCCGGGGGGTTTCGAGACCCAGTACTTC. Its protein product is CASIKPGGPGGFETQYF.

A few counts support this clonotype. The J gene is TRBJ2-2, the V gene TRBV18; D is undetermined. Germline loops: CDR1 KGHSH, CDR2 LQKENI. Trimming removed 5 bases at V and 1 base at J, with 5 bases between. CDR3 length equals 13 residues. CDR3 protein: CASSAMNTGELFF. The CDR3 DNA follows: TGTGCCAGCTCAGCCATGAACACCGGGGAGCTGTTTTTT.